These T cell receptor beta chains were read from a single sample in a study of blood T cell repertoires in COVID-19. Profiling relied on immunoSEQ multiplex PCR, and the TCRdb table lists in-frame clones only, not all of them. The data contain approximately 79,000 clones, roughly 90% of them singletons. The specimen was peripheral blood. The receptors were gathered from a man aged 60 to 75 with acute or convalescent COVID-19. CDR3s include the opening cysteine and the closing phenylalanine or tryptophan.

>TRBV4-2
CASSQDGRDTEAFF
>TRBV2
CASSEEGELFF
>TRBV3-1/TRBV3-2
CASSQGFSGGAYEQYF
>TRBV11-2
CASSLRQGTYNEQFF
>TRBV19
CASSQGAGGIQPQHF
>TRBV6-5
CASRTAGQETQYF
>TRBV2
CASSSNRGLGEAFF
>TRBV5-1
CASSMILTGTPYGYTF
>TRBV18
CASSPYASGTSTDTQYF
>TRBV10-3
CAIRGPGQGSEAFF
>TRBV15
CATSGHNLAKNIQYF